Detailed here is one TCR beta chain. The antigen is not known. A read error is possible here, since a much larger clone lies one base away. Germline assignment: CDR1 SGHDT and CDR2 YYEEEE. The CDR3 spans 15 residues. Trimming took off 4 bases at V and 4 bases at J, with 17 bases between the two ends. TCRdb used MiXCR to reprocess the RACE reads, holding one entry per CDR3 protein. The sample lists approximately 41,000 distinct CDR3 sequences; about 7.6% were seen once. The entry originates in a study of human T cells and chemical hapten exposure. About the study: Slight volume differences across pooled libraries mainly accounted for varying per-sample TCR yields. Findings and limits, study-wide: A positive correlation with patch test score was shown by PT1 expanded TCR counts.

The sample's time point: pre-sensitization, week 0. Indicated treatment: therapeutic diphenylcyclopropenone sensitization with weekly scalp DPC. Alopecia patients between 18 and 70 years old and suitable for DPC were used as donors. Blood, whole and unfractionated, served as the source for total RNA extraction. V and J are TRBV5-6 and TRBJ2-5; possibly TRBD1 for D (6 bases). The receptor was derived from a woman in her forties or fifties with alopecia areata. Some clones in this sample may be carry-over from other donors' samples. Sequenced material: whole blood, taken in connection with sensitization to the hapten diphenylcyclopropenone (DPC). CDR3 region: CASSPGVKVGETQYF. For the CDR3, the DNA is TGTGCCAGCAGCCCAGGGGTCAAGGTCGGAGAGACCCAGTACTTC.